The rows below give T cell receptor beta chains drawn from one sample of a study of monozygotic twins with inflammatory bowel disease. TCRdb reanalyzed the 5' RACE reads and collapses them to one entry per CDR3 protein, without DNA. The data include a few hundred thousand distinct CDR3 sequences; the top ten clones carry more than 4.5%. The specimen was blood. These receptors were collected from a human donor with ulcerative colitis or Crohn's disease, or a healthy co-twin of an affected twin (not recorded which). Both conserved end residues are part of each CDR3. Each record gives: CDR3 protein, J gene, V gene.

CASSYSNYGRREQFF | TRBJ2-1 | TRBV6-5
CASSQITGGDTEAFF | TRBJ1-1 | TRBV11-2
CATSDLGQGINEQFF | TRBJ2-1 | TRBV24-1
CAISDRWNSPLHF | TRBJ1-6 | TRBV10-3
CASSLGGQYYEQYF | TRBJ2-7 | TRBV7-8
CASSVVSTRTTNEKLFF | TRBJ1-4 | TRBV9
CSVARRQSTNYGYTF | TRBJ1-2 | TRBV29-1
CASRSLAPGRDSPLHF | TRBJ1-6 | TRBV12-3/TRBV12-4
CASSLRFEAFF | TRBJ1-1 | TRBV28
CASRRTSGRVHEQYF | TRBJ2-7 | TRBV28
CASNMGQANYGYTF | TRBJ1-2 | TRBV19
CASSPRREGGTEAFF | TRBJ1-1 | TRBV7-9
CASSLAWGQGYF | TRBJ2-7 | TRBV7-2
CASVQIFTSNSPLHF | TRBJ1-6 | TRBV7-2
CASSPGTSGVGFNEQFF | TRBJ2-1 | TRBV7-2
CASSQGGGTPSTRGELFF | TRBJ2-2 | TRBV4-2
CASMSAGKGGELFF | TRBJ2-2 | TRBV6-6
CASSPGLAGGEQFF | TRBJ2-1 | TRBV7-2
CSVEKGSYEQYF | TRBJ2-7 | TRBV29-1
CSASGLAGAGNTGELFF | TRBJ2-2 | TRBV20-1
CASSLLRRSGVYNEQFF | TRBJ2-1 | TRBV28
CASSWGRTYEQYF | TRBJ2-7 | TRBV6-5
CASIEGSSYNSPLHF | TRBJ1-6 | TRBV2
CASRHLSLDSGEAFF | TRBJ1-1 | TRBV19
CSANTGWTGNSYNEQFF | TRBJ2-1 | TRBV20-1
CASSLVRAGELFF | TRBJ2-2 | TRBV7-9
CASSFSMTGELFF | TRBJ2-2 | TRBV27
CASSSFSPRGGLFF | TRBJ1-4 | TRBV11-2
CASSYGTGGGYTEAFF | TRBJ1-1 | TRBV6-2/TRBV6-3
CASSAQQNPGQLNTEAFF | TRBJ1-1 | TRBV9
CASSQDIREGETQYF | TRBJ2-5 | TRBV3-1
CASSETGGLYNEQFF | TRBJ2-1 | TRBV10-1
CASSLEQEGYTF | TRBJ1-2 | TRBV5-1
CASSYPGNTEAFF | TRBJ1-1 | TRBV18
CASSRTGKGNQPQHF | TRBJ1-5 | TRBV12-3/TRBV12-4
CASSTFLRGQETQYF | TRBJ2-5 | TRBV27
CASSMEDISYEQYF | TRBJ2-7 | TRBV19
CASSEDLRDRHSGGPF | TRBJ2-7 | TRBV7-2
CASRRGGSGNTTYF | TRBJ1-3 | TRBV6-1
CSAREAVGGKLSEQYF | TRBJ2-7 | TRBV20-1
CASSSTDSYGYTF | TRBJ1-2 | TRBV28
CASSPDRGVLVYGYTF | TRBJ1-2 | TRBV5-1
CASSLTVVGQETQYF | TRBJ2-5 | TRBV5-1
CASSFGRLSNEKLFF | TRBJ1-4 | TRBV27
CSVEVARDSSFF | TRBJ1-1 | TRBV29-1
CSARRVPSGRDEQYF | TRBJ2-7 | TRBV20-1
CASSQEPVYYEQYF | TRBJ2-7 | TRBV3-1
CASTPGAGYNSPLHF | TRBJ1-6 | TRBV12-3/TRBV12-4
CASSFLRGGLRYEQYF | TRBJ2-7 | TRBV5-6
CASSFDIISYEQYF | TRBJ2-7 | TRBV12-3/TRBV12-4
CASSYSRKGWEF | TRBJ1-5 | TRBV6-2/TRBV6-3
CASSQDPFGGTEAFF | TRBJ1-1 | TRBV3-1
CASSYGRLGTQYF | TRBJ2-5 | TRBV6-5
CASRSSGGPKNIQYF | TRBJ2-4 | TRBV12-3/TRBV12-4
CASSGGLAGKETQYF | TRBJ2-5 | TRBV7-6
CASGLVGSDTQYF | TRBJ2-3 | TRBV28
CASTRTSGSVEQYF | TRBJ2-7 | TRBV27
CASRRGFQETQYF | TRBJ2-5 | TRBV5-1